This entry features one TCR beta chain sequence. This sample was included in a study of blood T cell repertoires in COVID-19. For the study at large: Italy, Spain and the United States were the sources of the convalescent and acute COVID-19 samples. T cells, B-cell-depleted T cells, or PBMCs provided the cDNA or gDNA that served as material.

J was trimmed by 1 base and V by 5 bases; bases with no gene match: 8. CDR1 and CDR2 from the germline V gene are SGHVS and FNYEAQ. The CDR3 runs to 15 residues. Original processing notes: Using reference gene primer amplification, nucleated cell counts were estimated. Data came from immunoSEQ multiplex PCR; TCRdb stores just in-frame clones and leaves some out. D and trimming come from the DNA, and the V and J calls and clone size come from that table. The sample consists of about 45,000 clones, 60% to 80% of them appearing once. The TCR was taken from a man in his 70s with acute or convalescent COVID-19. The sample consisted of peripheral blood. This chain links TRBV7-6 with TRBJ2-7; 7 positions match TRBD1. The CDR3 bases are TGTGCCAGCAGCGAGAACCCGGGACAGTCCTACGAGCAGTACTTC. Its protein is CASSENPGQSYEQYF.